The entry below describes one T cell receptor (beta chain). The data derive from a study of control samples from healthy donors and cancer patients. The V gene lost 5 bases and the J gene lost 1 base, with 15 bases spanning the gap. The V gene's germline CDR1 is SGHRS and CDR2 YFSETQ. This CDR3 is 15 amino acids long. The data were produced by immunoSEQ multiplex PCR, yet TCRdb's version contains in-frame clones alone and is incomplete. The table records 55,000 to 65,000 clones, 80% to 90% of them present only once. The sequence was obtained from a woman aged 60-75 years with lung cancer. The chain links TRBV5-1 to TRBJ1-1, with D possibly matching TRBD1 (6 bases). Sequencing was done on a sample of PBMCs. The CDR3 bases are TGCGCCAGCAGGTTAAGCTCGACAGGGAACACTGAAGCTTTCTTT. This encodes CASRLSSTGNTEAFF.